This record looks at one TCR beta chain sequence and its context. Antigen specificity is unknown. This specimen comes from a study of T cell responses to AZD1222 COVID-19 vaccine. As for the study in general: Second-dose recipients at about 4 or about 12 weeks were treated as one pooled group. Study results and caveats: At study baseline, merely five or six AZD1222 recipients were seropositive. A mostly white British donor set with more females was recruited, and clonal diversity was possibly underestimated.

The method was immunoSEQ multiplex PCR; TCRdb's version includes in-frame clones alone and lacks a portion of them. Among about 110,000 clones listed, roughly 87% were seen once. CDR3 length: 18 residues. V lost 1 base, J lost 1 base, and 21 bases lay in between. Germline V gives CDR1 SGDLS, CDR2 YYNGEE. The V and J genes are TRBV9 and TRBJ2-7, with D perhaps TRBD2 (7 bases). The sequences come from peripheral blood, collected on day 0 of AZD1222 vaccination. The receptor's source is an adult in good health. The CDR3 DNA follows: TGTGCCAGCAGCGTATACGGTGATGGGGGGGGCAGGTCCTACGAGCAGTACTTC. It is translated as CASSVYGDGGGRSYEQYF.